These 8 T cell receptor beta chains originate from one sample sequenced in a study of blood T cell repertoires in COVID-19. Repertoires were generated with immunoSEQ multiplex PCR, while TCRdb's copy carries only in-frame clones and drops some. The sample comprises 100,000 to 150,000 clones, roughly two thirds of which are singletons, and 1.9% rests with the top ten. The sequencing input was peripheral blood. These receptors came from a woman between 70 and 85 years old with acute or convalescent COVID-19.

This chain joins TRBV7-2 and TRBJ2-7, with a possible D match to TRBD2 (5 bases). Germline V gene data show CDR1 as SGHTA and CDR2 as FQGNSA. This CDR3 region has 14 residues. With 1 base removed from V and 2 bases from J, the gap between germline ends came to 9 bases. The CDR3 coding sequence is TGTGCCAGCAGCTTAGTTGAGGGTCCCTACGAGCAGTACTTC. Translated, it gives CASSLVEGPYEQYF. The full variable domain, rest sourced from reference TRBV7-2 and TRBJ2-7, is GAGVSQSPSNKVTEKGKDVELRCDPISGHTALYWYRQSLGQGLEFLIYFQGNSAPDKSGLPSDRFSAERTGGSVSTLTIQRTQQEDSAVYLCASSLVEGPYEQYFGPGTRLTVT.

The gene calls are TRBV10-3 and TRBJ1-2; D might be TRBD1 (6 bases). Trimming took 7 bases from V and 8 from J, leaving 11 bases between them. This CDR3 is 11 amino acids long. Germline V CDR1 and CDR2: ENHRY, SYGVKD. CDR3 protein: CAINAGAGYTF. For the CDR3, the DNA is TGTGCCATCAACGCAGGGGCGGGCTACACCTTC.

The gene calls are TRBV5-6 and TRBJ1-2; D is undetermined. Germline assignment: CDR1 SGHDT and CDR2 YYEEEE. Trimming pared 0 bases from V and 2 bases from J, leaving 11 bases between. This CDR3 region has 15 residues. Here the CDR3 DNA reads TGTGCCAGCAGCTTGGAAGCAGGACTAAACTATGGCTACACCTTC. As protein: CASSLEAGLNYGYTF.

The V and J genes are TRBV5-6 and TRBJ2-7; TRBD1 aligns across 12 bases. The V and J ends lost 4 bases and 5 bases, in that order; junction bases with no gene match: 7. CDR3 length: 15 residues. Germline values: CDR1 SGHDT, CDR2 YYEEEE. The CDR3: CASSRPGTGGDEQYF. CDR3 DNA sequence: TGTGCCAGCAGCCGTCCCGGGACAGGGGGCGACGAGCAGTACTTC.

This clone came up a few times. This rearrangement joins TRBV14 to TRBJ2-1, with 14 bases aligning to TRBD2. The trim removed 0 bases at V and 10 bases at J, leaving 8 bases unmatched. This CDR3 has 17 residues. The germline gives CDR1 SGHDN, CDR2 FVKESK. DNA of the CDR3: TGTGCCAGCAGCCAAGATGGGACTAGCGGGGGCCTCGGGGAGCAGTTCTTC. Amino acid sequence: CASSQDGTSGGLGEQFF.

This CDR3 reads CASSILTNQPQHF. Here the CDR3 DNA reads TGTGCCAGTAGTATCCTAACCAATCAGCCCCAGCATTTT. V is TRBV19 and J is TRBJ1-5; the D is unclear. The CDR3 is 13 residues long. The germline gives CDR1 LNHDA, CDR2 SQIVND (reference sequence). V lost 3 bases, J lost 3 bases, and 6 bases lay in between. Full variable domain (missing parts from reference TRBV19 and TRBJ1-5): DGGITQSPKYLFRKEGQNVTLSCEQNLNHDAMYWYRQDPGQGLRLIYYSQIVNDFQKGDIAEGYSVSREKKESFPLTVTSAQKNPTAFYLCASSILTNQPQHFGDGTRLSIL.

V is TRBV9 and J is TRBJ1-2; D uncertain. Germline loops: CDR1 SGDLS, CDR2 YYNGEE. Trimming took off 3 bases at V and 5 bases at J, with 11 bases between the two ends. This CDR3 contains 13 residues. CDR3 in DNA: TGTGCCAGCAGCGGTTATGACATGTATGGCTACACCTTC. Translated: CASSGYDMYGYTF. The full variable domain, rest sourced from reference TRBV9 and TRBJ1-2, is DSGVTQTPKHLITATGQRVTLRCSPRSGDLSVYWYQQSLDQGLQFLIQYYNGEERAKGNILERFSAQQFPDLHSELNLSSLELGDSALYFCASSGYDMYGYTFGSGTRLTVV.

The chain couples TRBV7-9 to TRBJ2-1; TRBD1 matches 7 bases. The CDR3 runs 15 residues. The junction had 7 bases not matched to a gene; V was cut back by 0 bases and J by 8 bases. The V gene's germline CDR1 is SEHNR and CDR2 FQNEAQ (reference sequence). CDR3 residues: CASSLAGRDSDEQFF. CDR3 in DNA: TGTGCCAGCAGCTTAGCGGGAAGGGACAGTGATGAGCAGTTCTTC.